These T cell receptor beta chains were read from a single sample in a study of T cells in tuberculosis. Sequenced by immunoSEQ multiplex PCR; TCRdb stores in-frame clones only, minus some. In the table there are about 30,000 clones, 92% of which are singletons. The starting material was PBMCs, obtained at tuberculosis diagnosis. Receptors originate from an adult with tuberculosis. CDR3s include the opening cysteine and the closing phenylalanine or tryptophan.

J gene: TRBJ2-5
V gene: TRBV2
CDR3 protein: CASSESQGAGQETQYF

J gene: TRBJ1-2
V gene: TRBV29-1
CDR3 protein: CSDRDSYGYTF

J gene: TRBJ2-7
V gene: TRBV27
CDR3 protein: CASSLPRQGSSYEQYF

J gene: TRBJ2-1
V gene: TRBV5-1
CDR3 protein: CASSIGLAEYNEQFF

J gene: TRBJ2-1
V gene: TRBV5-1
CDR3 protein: CASSSDITYNEQFF

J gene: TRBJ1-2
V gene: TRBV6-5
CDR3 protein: CASSNRQGNGYTF

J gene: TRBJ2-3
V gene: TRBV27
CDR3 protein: CASSTLTDTQYF

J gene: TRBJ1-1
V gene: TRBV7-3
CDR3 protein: CASRQTGADTEAFF

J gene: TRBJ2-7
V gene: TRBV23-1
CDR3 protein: CASSQVPGAEQYF

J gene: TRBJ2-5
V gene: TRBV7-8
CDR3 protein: CASSLPLPGGGETQYF

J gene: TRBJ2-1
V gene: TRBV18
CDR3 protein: CASSPTGFGASINEQFF

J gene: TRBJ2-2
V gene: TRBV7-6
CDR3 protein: CASSRGGGTGELFF

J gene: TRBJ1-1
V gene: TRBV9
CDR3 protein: CASSPLGGAEAFF

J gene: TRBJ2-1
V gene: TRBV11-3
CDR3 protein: CASSLGAGDSSVNEQFF

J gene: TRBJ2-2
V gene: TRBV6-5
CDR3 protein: CASRVGLAVTGELFF

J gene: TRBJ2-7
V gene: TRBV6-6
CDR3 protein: CASSSLDRGRNEQYF

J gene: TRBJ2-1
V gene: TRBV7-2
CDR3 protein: CASSLRLANEQFF

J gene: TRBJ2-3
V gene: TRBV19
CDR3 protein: CASSPSGGAGDTQYF

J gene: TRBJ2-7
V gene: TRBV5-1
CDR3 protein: CASSGGNEQYF

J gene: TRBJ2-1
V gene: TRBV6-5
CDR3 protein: CASSYSRGSEQFF